The clone carrying this T cell receptor beta chain showed up just once. The data were obtained in a study of blood T cell repertoires in COVID-19. Germline V gene sequence: CDR1 KGHSH, CDR2 LQKENI. The trim removed 2 bases at V and 3 bases at J, leaving 6 bases unmatched. The CDR3 length is 15 residues. Some clones are missing from TCRdb's copy, which holds only in-frame ones; the method was immunoSEQ multiplex PCR. The table includes more than 300,000 clones, about nine tenths detected once. The chain carries TRBV18 and TRBJ2-7, with 8 bases that match TRBD1. The sequenced sample was PBMCs or T cells enriched from blood (not recorded which). This receptor was identified in a woman aged 40 to 50 who had been exposed to COVID-19. This CDR3 reads CASSPGTGRDYEQYF. CDR3 in DNA: TGTGCCAGCTCACCAGGGACAGGTCGTGACTACGAGCAGTACTTC.